This TCR beta chain derives from a study of cytomegalovirus exposure and HLA in healthy donors. Overall study context: Around 85 million unique TCR sequences came from HLA-typed donors in an early release. Findings and limits, study-wide: Common viral pathogens seemed, in a later analysis, to connect with several of the most significant clusters. TCR beta sequences reportedly predicted the HLA-A and HLA-B alleles of most subjects accurately. Later analysis identified around 15,000 TCR beta sequences associated with HLA alleles, using a false discovery rate threshold of 0.05.

Remarks on this clone: What it recognizes is unknown.

The CDR3 extends over 14 amino acids. The ends lost 4 bases at V and 9 bases at J; junction bases unmatched: 5. Germline V lookup: CDR1 MDHEN, CDR2 SYDVKM. The PCR contained 60 Vbeta and 13 Jbeta primers. Clones were read by immunoSEQ multiplex PCR, and TCRdb kept only the in-frame ones, dropping some. The sample has 170,000 or so clones; 75% are singletons. Specimen: PBMCs. The source of this sequence is a male donor in good health and CMV-seronegative. The gene calls are TRBV28 and TRBJ2-7; 14 bases are shared with TRBD2. CDR3 in DNA: TGTGCCAGCAGTTCCGGGACTAGCGGGAGATCGCAGTACTTC. Encoded protein: CASSSGTSGRSQYF.